Here is one TCR beta chain with its context. The data were taken from a study of blood T cell repertoires in COVID-19. Repertoires were generated with immunoSEQ multiplex PCR, while TCRdb's copy carries only in-frame clones and drops some. The table lists approximately 110,000 clones, nearly 85% of them singletons, with roughly 6.5% in the top ten. J lost 5 bases, V lost 5 bases, and 12 bases had no gene match. Per germline, CDR1 GTSNPN and CDR2 SVGIG (reference sequence). This CDR3 has 15 amino acids. The sample was peripheral blood. The chain is built from TRBV30 and TRBJ1-2; 9 nucleotides line up with TRBD1. The receptor's source is a woman between 45 and 60 years old with acute or convalescent COVID-19. In DNA, the CDR3 is TGTGCCTGGGAAGCCGGGACAGGGCTACGGTATGGCTACACCTTC. Its translation is CAWEAGTGLRYGYTF.